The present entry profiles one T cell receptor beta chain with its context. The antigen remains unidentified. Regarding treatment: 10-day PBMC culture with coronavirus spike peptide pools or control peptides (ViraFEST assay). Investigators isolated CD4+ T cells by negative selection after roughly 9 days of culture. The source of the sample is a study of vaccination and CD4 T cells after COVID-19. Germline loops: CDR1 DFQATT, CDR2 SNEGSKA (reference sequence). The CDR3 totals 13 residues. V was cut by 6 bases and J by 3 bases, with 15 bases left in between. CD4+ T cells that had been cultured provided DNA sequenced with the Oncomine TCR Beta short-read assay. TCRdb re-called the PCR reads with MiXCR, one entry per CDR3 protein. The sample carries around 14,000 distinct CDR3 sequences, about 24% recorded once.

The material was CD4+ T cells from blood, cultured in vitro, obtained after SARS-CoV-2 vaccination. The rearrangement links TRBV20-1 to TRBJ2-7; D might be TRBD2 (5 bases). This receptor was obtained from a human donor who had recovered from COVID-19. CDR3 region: CSALRTGLYEQYF. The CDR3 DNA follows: TGCAGTGCCCTAAGGACTGGTCTCTACGAGCAGTACTTC.